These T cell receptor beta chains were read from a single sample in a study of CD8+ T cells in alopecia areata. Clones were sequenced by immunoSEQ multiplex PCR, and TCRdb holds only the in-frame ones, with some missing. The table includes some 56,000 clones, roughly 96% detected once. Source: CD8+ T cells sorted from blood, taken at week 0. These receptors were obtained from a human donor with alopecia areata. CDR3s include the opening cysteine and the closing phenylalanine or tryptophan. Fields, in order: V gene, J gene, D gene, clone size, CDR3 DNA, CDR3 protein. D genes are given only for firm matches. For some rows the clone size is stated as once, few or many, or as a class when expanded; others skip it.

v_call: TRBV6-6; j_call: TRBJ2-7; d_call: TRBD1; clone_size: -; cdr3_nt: TGTGCCAGCAGTTACTCCACAGGGGTGGAGGAGCAGTACTTC; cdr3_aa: CASSYSTGVEEQYF
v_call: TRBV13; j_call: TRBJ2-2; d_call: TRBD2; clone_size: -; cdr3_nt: TGTGCCAGCAGCTTAGCCCAGCGGGGTGGCACCGGGGAGCTGTTTTTT; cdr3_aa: CASSLAQRGGTGELFF
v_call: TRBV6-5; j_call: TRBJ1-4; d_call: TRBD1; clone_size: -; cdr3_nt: TGTGCCAGCAGTTCGACAGGGTCAGGACCTAATGAAAAACTGTTTTTT; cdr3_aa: CASSSTGSGPNEKLFF
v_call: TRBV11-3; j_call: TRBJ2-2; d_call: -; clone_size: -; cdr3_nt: TGTGCCAGCAGCTTGGGGGACACCGGGGAGCTGTTTTTT; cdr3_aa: CASSLGDTGELFF
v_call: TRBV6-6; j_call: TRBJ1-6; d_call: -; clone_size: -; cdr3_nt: TGTGCCAGCCGTGGCTCCTATAATTCACCCCTCCACTTT; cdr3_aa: CASRGSYNSPLHF
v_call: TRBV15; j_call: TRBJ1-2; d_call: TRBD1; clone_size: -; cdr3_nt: TGTGCCACCAGCAGAGATCGGGGACAGGGTTATAATGGCTACACCTTC; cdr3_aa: CATSRDRGQGYNGYTF
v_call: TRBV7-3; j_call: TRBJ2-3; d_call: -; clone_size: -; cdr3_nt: TGTGCCAGCAGCTCTTGGGAGGCGCGAGATACGCAGTATTTT; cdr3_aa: CASSSWEARDTQYF
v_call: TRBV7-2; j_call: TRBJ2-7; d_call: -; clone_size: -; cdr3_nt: TGTGCCAGCAGCTCCGGGACACTGTACGAGCAGTACTTC; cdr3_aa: CASSSGTLYEQYF
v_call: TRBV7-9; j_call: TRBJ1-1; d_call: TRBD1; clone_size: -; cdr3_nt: TGTGCCAGCAGGTCTTCCCCGACAGGGGGGGAGAATTCGGCTTTCTTT; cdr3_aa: CASRSSPTGGENSAFF
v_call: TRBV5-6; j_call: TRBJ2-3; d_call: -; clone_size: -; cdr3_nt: TGTGCCAGCAGCTTTGGGGCCCGCAGGCACACAGATACGCAGTATTTT; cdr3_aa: CASSFGARRHTDTQYF
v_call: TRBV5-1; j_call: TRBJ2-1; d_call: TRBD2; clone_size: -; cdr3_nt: TGCGCCAGCAGCATAAGCGGGGGTAATGAGCAGTTCTTC; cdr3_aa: CASSISGGNEQFF
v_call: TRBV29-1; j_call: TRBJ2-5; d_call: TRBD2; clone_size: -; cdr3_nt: TGCAGCGTTGTGGGGGAAGCGGGGTACCAAGAGACCCAGTACTTC; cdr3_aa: CSVVGEAGYQETQYF
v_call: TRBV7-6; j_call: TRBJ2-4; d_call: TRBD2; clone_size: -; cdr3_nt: TGTGCCAGCAGCTTAGGTCCGGGACTAGCGGTGAACATTCAGTACTTC; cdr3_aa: CASSLGPGLAVNIQYF
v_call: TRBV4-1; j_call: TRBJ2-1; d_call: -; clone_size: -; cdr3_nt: TGCGCCAGCAGCCAAGGGTGGACCTCCTACAATGAGCAGTTCTTC; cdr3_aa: CASSQGWTSYNEQFF
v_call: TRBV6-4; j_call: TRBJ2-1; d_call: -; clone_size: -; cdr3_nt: TGTGCCAGCAGTGAACGACAGCTAAGCTCCTACAATGAGCAGTTCTTC; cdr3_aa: CASSERQLSSYNEQFF
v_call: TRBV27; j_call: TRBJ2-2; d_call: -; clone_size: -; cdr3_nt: TGTGCCAGCAGTTTATGGGGAACCGGGGAGCTGTTTTTT; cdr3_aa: CASSLWGTGELFF
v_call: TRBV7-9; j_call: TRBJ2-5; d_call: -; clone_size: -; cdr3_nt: TGTGCCAGCAGCGTGTTGGGGCTTTGGGAGACCCAGTACTTC; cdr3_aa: CASSVLGLWETQYF
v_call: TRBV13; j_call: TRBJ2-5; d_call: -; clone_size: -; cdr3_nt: TGTGCCAGCAGCTTAGTGGCAGGGACCCAGTACTTC; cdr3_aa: CASSLVAGTQYF
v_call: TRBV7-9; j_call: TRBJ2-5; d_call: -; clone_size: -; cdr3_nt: TGTGCCAGCAGCTTAAGGGTTTACAGGGATGAGACCCAGTACTTC; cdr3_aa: CASSLRVYRDETQYF
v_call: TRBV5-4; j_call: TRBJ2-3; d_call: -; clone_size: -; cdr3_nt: TGTGCCAGCAGCTTGGCCTGGCAAAGCCCCACAGATACGCAGTATTTT; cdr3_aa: CASSLAWQSPTDTQYF
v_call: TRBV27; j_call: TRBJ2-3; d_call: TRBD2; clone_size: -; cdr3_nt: TGTGCCAGCACCCACCTTGGGCGGGGGGCACCAGATACGCAGTATTTT; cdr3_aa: CASTHLGRGAPDTQYF
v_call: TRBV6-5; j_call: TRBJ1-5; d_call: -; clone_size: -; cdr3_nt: TGTGCCAGCAGTTACTCGAACAATCAGCCCCAGCATTTT; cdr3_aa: CASSYSNNQPQHF
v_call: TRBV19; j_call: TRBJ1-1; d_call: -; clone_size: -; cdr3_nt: TGTGCCAGTAGTATGGTAGGGTCGAGGGATGAAGCTTTCTTT; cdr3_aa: CASSMVGSRDEAFF
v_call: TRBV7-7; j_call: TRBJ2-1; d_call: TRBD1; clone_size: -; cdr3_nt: TGTGCTAGCAGCTTAGGACAGGGGTACAATGAGCAGTTCTTC; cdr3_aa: CASSLGQGYNEQFF
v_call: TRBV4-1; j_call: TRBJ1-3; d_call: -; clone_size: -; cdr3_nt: TGCGCCAGCAGCCAAGCCCGCAGCGGAAACACCATATATTTT; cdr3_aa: CASSQARSGNTIYF
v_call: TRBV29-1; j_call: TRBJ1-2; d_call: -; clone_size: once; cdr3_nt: TGCAGCGTTTGGAGGGGTCCCCTCTATGGCTACACCTTC; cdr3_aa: CSVWRGPLYGYTF
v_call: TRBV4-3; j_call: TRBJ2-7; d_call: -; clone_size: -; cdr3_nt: TGCGCCAGCAGCCAAGGATTCGGGGGGCGAGACCCGACCCACTACGAGCAGTACTTC; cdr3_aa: CASSQGFGGRDPTHYEQYF
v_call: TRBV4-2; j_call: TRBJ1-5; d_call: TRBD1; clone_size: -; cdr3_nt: TGTGCCAGCAGCCAATTGACAGGGGGCCGTTATCAGCCCCAGCATTTT; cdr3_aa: CASSQLTGGRYQPQHF
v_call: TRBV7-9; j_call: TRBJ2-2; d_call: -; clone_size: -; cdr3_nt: TGTGCCAGCCCAGGTTCCACCGGGGAGCTGTTTTTT; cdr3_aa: CASPGSTGELFF
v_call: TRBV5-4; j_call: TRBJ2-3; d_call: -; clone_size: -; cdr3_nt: TGTGCCAGCAGCTTGCCAGGGACAAGACTCACAGATACGCAGTATTTT; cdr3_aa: CASSLPGTRLTDTQYF
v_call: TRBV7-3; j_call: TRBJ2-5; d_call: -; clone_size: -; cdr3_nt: TGTGCCAGCAGCCCGATGGGCTTGGGGGAAGAGACCCAGTACTTC; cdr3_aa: CASSPMGLGEETQYF
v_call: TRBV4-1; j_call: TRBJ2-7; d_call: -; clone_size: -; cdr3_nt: TGCGCCAGCAGCCAAGATAGTTCCAGCTCCTACGAGCAGTACTTC; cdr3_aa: CASSQDSSSSYEQYF
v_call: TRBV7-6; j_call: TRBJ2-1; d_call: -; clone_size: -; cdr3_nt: TGTGCCAGCAGCGCCTCACCCTACAATGAGCAGTTCTTC; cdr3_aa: CASSASPYNEQFF
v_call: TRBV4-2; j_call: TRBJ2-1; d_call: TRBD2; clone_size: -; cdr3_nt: TGTGCCAGCAGCCAAGATGGGGCTAGCGGGGCATACAATGAGCAGTTCTTC; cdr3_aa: CASSQDGASGAYNEQFF
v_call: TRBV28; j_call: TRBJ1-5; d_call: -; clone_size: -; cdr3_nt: TGTGCCAGCAGTTTCACCACCATGGGCAATCAGCCCCAGCATTTT; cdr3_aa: CASSFTTMGNQPQHF
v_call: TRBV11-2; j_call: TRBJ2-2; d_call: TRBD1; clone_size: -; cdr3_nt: TGTGCCAGCAGCTCCTGGACAGGGGCGAACACCGGGGAGCTGTTTTTT; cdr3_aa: CASSSWTGANTGELFF
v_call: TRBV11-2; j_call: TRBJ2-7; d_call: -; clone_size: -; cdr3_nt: TGTGCCAGCAGCTTAACGTATCGGGGCGAGCAGTACTTC; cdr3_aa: CASSLTYRGEQYF
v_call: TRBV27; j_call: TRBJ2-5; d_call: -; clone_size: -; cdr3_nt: TGTGCCAGCAGTTGGGCAGGAGGGATTCAAGAGACCCAGTACTTC; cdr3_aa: CASSWAGGIQETQYF
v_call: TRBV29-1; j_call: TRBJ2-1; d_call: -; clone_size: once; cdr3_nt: TGCAGCGTTGAACTGAAATACAATGAGCAGTTCTTC; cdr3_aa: CSVELKYNEQFF
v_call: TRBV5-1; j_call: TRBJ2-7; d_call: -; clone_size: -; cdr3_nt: TGCGCCAGCAGCTTGGAAAGGGACGAGCAGTACTTC; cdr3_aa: CASSLERDEQYF
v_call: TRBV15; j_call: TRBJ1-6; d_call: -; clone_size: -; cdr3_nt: TGTGCCACCAGCATTACGCCCCTTTATAATTCACCCCTCCACTTT; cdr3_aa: CATSITPLYNSPLHF
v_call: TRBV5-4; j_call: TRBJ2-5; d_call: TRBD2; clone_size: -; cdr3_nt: TGTGCCAGCAGCACTCTAGCGGGGGAGTACCAAGAGACCCAGTACTTC; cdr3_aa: CASSTLAGEYQETQYF
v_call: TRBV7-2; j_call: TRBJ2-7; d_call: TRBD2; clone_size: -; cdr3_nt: TGTGCCAGCAGCTTAGCTGTGGGGCTAGCGGGGGCCTACGAGCAGTACTTC; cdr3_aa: CASSLAVGLAGAYEQYF
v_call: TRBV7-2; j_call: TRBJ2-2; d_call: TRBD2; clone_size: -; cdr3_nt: TGTGCCAGCAGCTCCCTAGCGGGGGGCTCGAACACCGGGGAGCTGTTTTTT; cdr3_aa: CASSSLAGGSNTGELFF
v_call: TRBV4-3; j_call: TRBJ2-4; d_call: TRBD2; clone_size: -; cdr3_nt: TGCGCCAGCAGCCAAGGATCGGGGAGCGGGATAGCCAAAAACATTCAGTACTTC; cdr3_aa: CASSQGSGSGIAKNIQYF
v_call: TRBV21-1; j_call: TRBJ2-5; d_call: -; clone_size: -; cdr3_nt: TGTGCCAGCCGGTGGGGGACGGAGACCCAGTACTTC; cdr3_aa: CASRWGTETQYF
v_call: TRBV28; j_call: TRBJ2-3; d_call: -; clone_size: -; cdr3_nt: TGTGCCAGCACCGGGTCTGGCGCAGATACGCAGTATTTT; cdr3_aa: CASTGSGADTQYF
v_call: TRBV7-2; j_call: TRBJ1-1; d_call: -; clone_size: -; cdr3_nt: TGTGCCAGCAGCTCATATATGGGCAAGGGGGCTTTCTTT; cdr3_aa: CASSSYMGKGAFF
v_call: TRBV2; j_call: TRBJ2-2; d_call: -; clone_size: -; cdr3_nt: TGTGCCAACCGACTGGATACCGGGGAGCTGTTTTTT; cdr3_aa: CANRLDTGELFF
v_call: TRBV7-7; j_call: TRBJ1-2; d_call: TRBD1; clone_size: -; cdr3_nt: TGTGCCAGCAGCCCTCTTACAGGGGGCTATGGCTACACCTTC; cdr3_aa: CASSPLTGGYGYTF
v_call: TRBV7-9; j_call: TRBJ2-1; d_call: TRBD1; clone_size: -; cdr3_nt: TGTGCCAGCAGCCGGGACAGCAACAATGAGCAGTTCTTC; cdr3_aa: CASSRDSNNEQFF
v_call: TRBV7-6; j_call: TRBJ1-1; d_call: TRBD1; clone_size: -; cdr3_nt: TGTGCCAGCAGCTCTACGACAGGGGCGAACACTGAAGCTTTCTTT; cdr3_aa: CASSSTTGANTEAFF